This T cell receptor (beta chain) derives from a study of blood T cells in healthy people across ages. Study-wide results and caveats: Expanded clonotype changes were possibly confounded by unknown donor CMV status.

Details on this clonotype: Antigen unknown.

Donors each provided roughly 11 milliliters of peripheral blood. In each sample, at least 6 million PBMCs were isolated. The second PCR ran about 6 to 12 cycles with a sample-barcoded 5' primer and J-beta primers. TCRdb itself ran the 5' RACE reads through MiXCR, one entry per CDR3 protein. The sample yields hundreds of thousands of distinct CDR3 sequences, roughly 47% seen once. V was clipped by 2 bases and J by 6 bases, with 14 bases between them. This CDR3 has 15 amino acids. CDR1 and CDR2 from the germline V gene are SEHNR and FQNEAQ (reference sequence). This clonotype originated in a woman aged 55-70 years in good health. The source material was blood. The rearrangement uses TRBV7-9 and TRBJ2-1; D is perhaps TRBD1 (5 bases). The CDR3 region has the DNA TGTGCCAGCAGCTTAAGCGCACAAGGGGTCAATGAGCAGTTCTTC. It translates to CASSLSAQGVNEQFF.